The 6 T cell receptor beta chains reported below all come from one sample, sequenced in a study of cytomegalovirus exposure and HLA in healthy donors (dated by TCRdb to about 2017). Libraries were prepared through the immunoSEQ multiplex PCR assay. The multiplex PCR relied on a mix of 60 forward primers for TCR Vbeta segments and 13 reverse primers for TCR Jbeta segments. Sourced from immuneACCESS, this table was stored by TCRdb with only in-frame sequences that have V and J called. A share of the clones is absent; for the studies checked, an unresolved V gene accounts for under half, and the remainder has no known explanation. Present in this sample are fewer than 300,000 clones, 86% of which were seen just once. The ten biggest clones cover around 4.2% of the sample. The specimen was PBMCs. The receptors were sampled from a man in his forties or fifties in good health and CMV-seropositive.

The chain joins TRBV7-2 to TRBJ1-2; the D is unclear. The CDR3 runs 13 residues. V lost 9 bases to trimming and J lost 2 bases, with 13 bases between them. Per germline, CDR1 SGHTA and CDR2 FQGNSA. Written as DNA, the CDR3 is TGTGCCAGTTCTGGACTGATGAACTATGGCTACACCTTC. This codes for CASSGLMNYGYTF.

J is TRBJ1-2 and V is TRBV18; D unresolved. Germline V CDR1 and CDR2: KGHSH, LQKENI. CDR3 length equals 13 residues. The V and J ends lost 3 bases and 2 bases respectively, with 7 bases between them. The CDR3 bases are TGTGCCAGCTCACCCCCGGGAAACTATGGCTACACCTTC. This gives the protein CASSPPGNYGYTF.

The V and J genes are TRBV21-1 and TRBJ2-2; TRBD2, the D gene given by the table, was not confirmed from the DNA. TRBV21-1 is given as a pseudogene. CDR3 length equals 19 residues. The CDR3 here is CASSKKWRETSGSSGELFF. CDR3 DNA sequence: TGTGCCAGCAGCAAAAAGTGGAGGGAGACTAGCGGGAGTTCCGGGGAGCTGTTTTTT.

The rearrangement uses TRBV4-1 and TRBJ2-3; 10 bases fit TRBD2. Germline loops: CDR1 MGHRA, CDR2 YSYEKL. The CDR3 has 18 amino acids. The junction had 10 bases not matched to a gene; V was cut back by 0 bases and J by 4 bases. The CDR3 nucleotides are TGCGCCAGCAGCCAAGAGGGGAGCGGGAGGGCCCTCTCAGATACGCAGTATTTT. Its protein is CASSQEGSGRALSDTQYF.

The chain has TRBV9 and TRBJ2-1; TRBD2 is a possible D gene (6 bases). The CDR3 is 14 residues long. Trimming took 1 base from V and 9 from J, leaving 14 bases between them. CDR1 and CDR2 (germline): SGDLS, YYNGEE. Written as DNA, the CDR3 is TGTGCCAGCAGCGTACGACTAGGCGAGTCTGAGCAGTTCTTC. Translated: CASSVRLGESEQFF.

This sequence joins TRBV12-2 and TRBJ2-7; no check of the table's D call, TRBD1, against the DNA was made. TRBV12-2 has pseudogene status. This CDR3 region has 17 residues. The CDR3 spells CASRQTIRQGQTYEQYF. The CDR3 nucleotides read TGTGCAAGTCGCCAGACGATTCGACAGGGGCAAACCTACGAGCAGTACTTC.